These 14 T cell receptor beta chains were sequenced from one sample in a study of blood T cell repertoires in COVID-19. Profiling relied on immunoSEQ multiplex PCR, and the TCRdb table lists in-frame clones only, not all of them. This table has tens of thousands of clones, roughly 80% appearing once. The sequenced material came from peripheral blood. The receptors stem from a man in his 70s with acute or convalescent COVID-19.

The chain has TRBV19 and TRBJ2-1, with 7 bases matching TRBD1. V shed 7 bases and J 5 bases; nucleotides not matched to a gene: 8. Germline loops: CDR1 LNHDA, CDR2 SQIVND (reference sequence). This CDR3 comprises 14 residues. The CDR3, as DNA: TGTGCCAGTACCAGAGACAGGGCCGACAATGAGCAGTTCTTC. Its translation: CASTRDRADNEQFF. The whole variable domain, remainder taken from reference TRBV19 and TRBJ2-1, is DGGITQSPKYLFRKEGQNVTLSCEQNLNHDAMYWYRQDPGQGLRLIYYSQIVNDFQKGDIAEGYSVSREKKESFPLTVTSAQKNPTAFYLCASTRDRADNEQFFGPGTRLTVL.

This clone showed up just once. Here the CDR3 reads CASSLLAGGPPGELFF. In DNA form, the CDR3 reads TGCGCCAGCAGCCTACTAGCGGGGGGGCCTCCCGGGGAGCTGTTTTTT. The J gene is TRBJ2-2, the V gene TRBV5-1; 13 bases line up with TRBD2. CDR3 length: 16 residues. With V trimmed by 4 bases and J by 6 bases, 6 bases remained unmatched. The germline V gene has CDR1 SGHRS and CDR2 YFSETQ. Full variable domain (remainder filled in from reference TRBV5-1 and TRBJ2-2): KAGVTQTPRYLIKTRGQQVTLSCSPISGHRSVSWYQQTPGQGLQFLFEYFSETQRNKGNFPGRFSGRQFSNSRSEMNVSTLELGDSALYLCASSLLAGGPPGELFFGEGSRLTVL.

The chain recombines TRBV9 with TRBJ2-5, with TRBD1 matching over 7 bases. The CDR3 sequence is 17 residues long. The germline gives CDR1 SGDLS, CDR2 YYNGEE. After removal of 3 bases from V and 5 bases from J, the junction contained 16 bases not matched to a gene. The CDR3 spells CASSASQGGSRGETQYF. The CDR3 DNA reads TGTGCCAGCAGCGCATCCCAAGGGGGCTCACGTGGCGAGACCCAGTACTTC.

The chain employs TRBV5-5 and TRBJ2-3; 11 nucleotides line up with TRBD1. V was pared by 4 bases and J by 4 bases, with 2 bases of the junction left unmatched. Germline V CDR1 and CDR2: SGHKS, YYEKEE (reference sequence). The CDR3 is made up of 14 amino acids. The CDR3 region has the DNA TGTGCCAGCAGCCAGGGACAGGGGGCAGATACGCAGTATTTT. Amino acid sequence: CASSQGQGADTQYF.

The genes are TRBV7-8 and TRBJ2-2; 8 positions match TRBD1. With V trimmed by 3 bases and J by 6 bases, 9 bases remained unmatched. This CDR3 contains 16 residues. Germline CDR1 and CDR2: SGHVS and FQNEAQ. DNA for the CDR3: TGTGCCAGCAGCTTGCGGACGACAGGGGTAGCCGGGGAGCTGTTTTTT. Protein: CASSLRTTGVAGELFF.

This rearrangement joins TRBV5-1 to TRBJ2-1; the D gene is possibly TRBD1 (5 bases). The CDR3 is 13 amino acids. Germline assignment: CDR1 SGHRS and CDR2 YFSETQ. Trimming stripped 6 bases from V and 1 base from J, with 8 bases between. Written as DNA, the CDR3 is TGCGCCAGCACTTACAGGTCCTACAATGAGCAGTTCTTC. The encoded protein is CASTYRSYNEQFF.

The rearrangement uses TRBV15 and TRBJ2-6; D uncertain. Germline CDR1 reads LNHNV; CDR2 reads YYDKDF (reference sequence). Trimming cost V 0 bases and J 0 bases, with 6 bases left between them. CDR3 length: 16 residues. CDR3 sequence (DNA): TGTGCCACCAGCAGAGATCCCGGCTCTGGGGCCAACGTCCTGACTTTC. It translates to CATSRDPGSGANVLTF.

The rearrangement links TRBV18 to TRBJ2-7; 9 bases agree with TRBD2. Unmatched junction bases numbered 10, after V lost 3 bases and J lost 7 bases. Germline CDR1 reads KGHSH; CDR2 reads LQKENI. This CDR3 spans 15 amino acids. The CDR3 loop is CASSPPSGDLGEQYF. In DNA, the CDR3 is TGTGCCAGCTCACCCCCTAGCGGGGATCTGGGAGAGCAGTACTTC.

The rearrangement joins TRBV10-1 to TRBJ1-1; D may be TRBD1 (5 bases). V shed 4 bases and J shed 2 bases, with 8 bases lying between them. Germline V lookup: CDR1 WNHNN, CDR2 SYGVQD (reference sequence). The CDR3 runs 13 residues. CDR3 loop: CASSAQVNTEAFF. CDR3 in DNA: TGCGCCAGCAGTGCACAGGTCAACACTGAAGCTTTCTTT.

The CDR3: CASSFLGNTIYF. CDR3 nucleotides: TGTGCCAGCAGTTTCCTCGGAAACACCATATATTTT. The chain joins TRBV12-3 or TRBV12-4 to TRBJ1-3; the D is unclear. V lost 3 bases and J 4 bases, leaving 4 bases between the germline ends. The CDR3 is 12 amino acids.

The V gene is TRBV7-9, the J gene TRBJ2-3, with D possibly matching TRBD2 (6 bases). The CDR3 sequence is 16 residues long. Looked up from germline, CDR1 is SEHNR and CDR2 is FQNEAQ (reference sequence). Trimming left V 0 bases short and J 5 bases short, with 15 bases between. CDR3 bases: TGTGCCAGCAGCTTAGCGTGGGGGGTCTTGGGAGATACGCAGTATTTT. Amino acids: CASSLAWGVLGDTQYF.

This chain joins TRBV23-1 and TRBJ1-4; D is ambiguous. TRBV23-1 is identified as an open reading frame with a role that is uncertain. The CDR3 covers 16 residues. The V and J ends lost 6 bases and 3 bases respectively, with 17 bases between them. The CDR3 nucleotides read TGCGCCAGCAGGACCGCCCCGTATGGAGCTAATGAAAAACTGTTTTTT. It codes for CASRTAPYGANEKLFF.

V and J are TRBV5-1 and TRBJ2-7; D possibly corresponds to TRBD2 (6 bases). The germline CDR1 and CDR2 sequences are SGHRS and YFSETQ. This CDR3 spans 12 amino acids. The V end lost 4 bases, the J end lost 3 bases, and 8 bases lay between the germline ends. CDR3 loop: CASSRDFYEQYF. For the CDR3, the DNA is TGCGCCAGCAGCCGGGACTTCTACGAGCAGTACTTC.

The J gene is TRBJ2-3, the V gene TRBV19, with 10 bases aligning to TRBD1. The CDR3 length is 15 residues. Germline CDR1 is LNHDA and CDR2 is SQIVND (reference sequence). V gave up 4 bases and J gave up 4 bases; unmatched junction bases: 5. DNA of the CDR3: TGTGCCAGTAGTACCCGACAGGGGGCGGCAGATACGCAGTATTTT. It specifies CASSTRQGAADTQYF.